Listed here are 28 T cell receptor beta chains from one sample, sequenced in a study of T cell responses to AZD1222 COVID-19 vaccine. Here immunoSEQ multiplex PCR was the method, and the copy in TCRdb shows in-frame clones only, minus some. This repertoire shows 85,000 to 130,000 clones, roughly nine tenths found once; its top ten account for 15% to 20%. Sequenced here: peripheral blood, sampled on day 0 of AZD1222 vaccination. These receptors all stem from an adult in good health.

The CDR3 here is CASSYSGGGWETQYF. The CDR3 DNA sequence: TGTGCCAGCAGTTACTCAGGCGGGGGGTGGGAGACCCAGTACTTC. V gene TRBV6-2 or TRBV6-3 combines with J gene TRBJ2-5; 8 bases are shared with TRBD2. The CDR3 spans 15 residues. Germline trimming cut 0 bases from V and 5 bases from J; bases unmatched to any gene: 5. Germline V lookup: CDR1 MNHEY, CDR2 SVGEGT.

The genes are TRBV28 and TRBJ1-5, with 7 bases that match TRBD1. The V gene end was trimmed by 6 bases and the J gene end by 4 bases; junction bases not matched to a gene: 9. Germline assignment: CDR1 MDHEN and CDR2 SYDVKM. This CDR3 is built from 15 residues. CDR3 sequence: CASSLRTGVNQPQHF. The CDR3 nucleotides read TGTGCCAGCAGCCTCCGGACAGGAGTGAATCAGCCCCAGCATTTT.

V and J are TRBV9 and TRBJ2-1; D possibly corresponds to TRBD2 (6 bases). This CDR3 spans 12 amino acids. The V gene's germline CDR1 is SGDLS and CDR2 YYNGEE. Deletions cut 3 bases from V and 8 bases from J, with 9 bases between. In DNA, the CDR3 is TGTGCCAGCAGCGATAGCGGCTATGAGCAGTTCTTC. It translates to CASSDSGYEQFF.

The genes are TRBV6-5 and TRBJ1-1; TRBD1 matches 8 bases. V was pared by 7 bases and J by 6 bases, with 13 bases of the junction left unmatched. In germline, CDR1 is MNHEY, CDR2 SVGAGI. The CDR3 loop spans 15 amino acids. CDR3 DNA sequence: TGTGCCAGCAATGGAAACAGGGGGGCCATTGCTGAAGCTTTCTTT. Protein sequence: CASNGNRGAIAEAFF.

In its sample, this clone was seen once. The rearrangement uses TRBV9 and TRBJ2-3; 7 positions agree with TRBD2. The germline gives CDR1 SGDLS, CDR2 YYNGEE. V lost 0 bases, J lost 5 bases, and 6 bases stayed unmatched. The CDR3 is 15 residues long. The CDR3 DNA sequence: TGTGCCAGCAGCGTAGGAAGGGACTACAGAGATACGCAGTATTTT. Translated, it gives CASSVGRDYRDTQYF.

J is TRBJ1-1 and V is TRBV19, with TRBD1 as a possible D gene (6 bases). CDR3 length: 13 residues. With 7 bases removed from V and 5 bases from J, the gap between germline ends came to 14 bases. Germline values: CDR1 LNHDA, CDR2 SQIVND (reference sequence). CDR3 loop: CASTVQGGTEAFF. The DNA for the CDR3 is TGTGCCAGTACGGTACAGGGAGGGACTGAAGCTTTCTTT.

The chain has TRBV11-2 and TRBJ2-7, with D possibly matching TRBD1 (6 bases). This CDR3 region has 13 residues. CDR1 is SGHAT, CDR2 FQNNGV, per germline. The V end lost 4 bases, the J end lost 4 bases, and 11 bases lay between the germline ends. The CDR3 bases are TGTGCCAGCAGCTCACGGGACATTTACGAGCAGTACTTC. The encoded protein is CASSSRDIYEQYF.

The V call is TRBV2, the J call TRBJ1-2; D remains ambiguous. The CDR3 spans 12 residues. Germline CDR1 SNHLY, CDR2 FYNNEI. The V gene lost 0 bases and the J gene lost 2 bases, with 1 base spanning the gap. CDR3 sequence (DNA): TGTGCCAGCAGTGAAGCGAACTATGGCTACACCTTC. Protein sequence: CASSEANYGYTF. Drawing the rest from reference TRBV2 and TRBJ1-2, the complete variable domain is EPEVTQTPSHQVTQMGQEVILRCVPISNHLYFYWYRQILGQKVEFLVSFYNNEISEKSEIFDDQFSVERPDGSNFTLKIRSTKLEDSAMYFCASSEANYGYTFGSGTRLTVV.

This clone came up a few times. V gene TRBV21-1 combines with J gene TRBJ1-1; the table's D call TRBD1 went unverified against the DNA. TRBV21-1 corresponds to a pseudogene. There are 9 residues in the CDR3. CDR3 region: CASTRAAFF. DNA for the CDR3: TGTGCCAGCACCAGGGCGGCTTTCTTT.

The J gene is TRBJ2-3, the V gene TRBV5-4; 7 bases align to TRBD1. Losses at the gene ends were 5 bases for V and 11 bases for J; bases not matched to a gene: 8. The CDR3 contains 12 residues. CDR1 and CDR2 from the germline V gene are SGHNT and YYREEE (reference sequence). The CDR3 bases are TGTGCCAGCAGTTTAGGGACAGATGGGCAGTATTTT. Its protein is CASSLGTDGQYF.

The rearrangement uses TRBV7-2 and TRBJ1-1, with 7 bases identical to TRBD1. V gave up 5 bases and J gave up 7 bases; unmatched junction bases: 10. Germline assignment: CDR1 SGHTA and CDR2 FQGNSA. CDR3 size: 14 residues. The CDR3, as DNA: TGTGCCAGCAGCGGTCGACAGGGTTCTGGTGAAGCTTTCTTT. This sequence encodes CASSGRQGSGEAFF.

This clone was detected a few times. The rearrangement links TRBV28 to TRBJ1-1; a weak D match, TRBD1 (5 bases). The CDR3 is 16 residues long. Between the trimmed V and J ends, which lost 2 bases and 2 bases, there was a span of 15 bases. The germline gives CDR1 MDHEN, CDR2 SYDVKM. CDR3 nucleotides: TGTGCCAGCAGTTTACAGCGAAGAGGGGTTAACACTGAAGCTTTCTTT. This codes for CASSLQRRGVNTEAFF.

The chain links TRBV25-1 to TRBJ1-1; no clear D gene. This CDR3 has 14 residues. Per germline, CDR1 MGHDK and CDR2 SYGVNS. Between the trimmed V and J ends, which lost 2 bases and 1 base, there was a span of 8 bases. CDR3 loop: CASSEGLTNTEAFF. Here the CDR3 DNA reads TGTGCCAGCAGTGAAGGACTAACGAACACTGAAGCTTTCTTT. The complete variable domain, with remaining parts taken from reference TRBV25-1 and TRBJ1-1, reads EADIYQTPRYLVIGTGKKITLECSQTMGHDKMYWYQQDPGMELHLIHYSYGVNSTEKGDLSSESTVSRIRTEHFPLTLESARPSHTSQYLCASSEGLTNTEAFFGQGTRLTVV.

In DNA form, the CDR3 reads TGTGCCAGCAGCCCCCAGGCAGTTGACACCGGGGAGCTGTTTTTT. It yields the protein CASSPQAVDTGELFF. This chain joins TRBV7-3 and TRBJ2-2, with unresolved D. Germline V gene sequence: CDR1 SGHTA, CDR2 FQGTGA. V was pared by 5 bases and J by 3 bases, with 13 bases between. The CDR3 runs to 15 residues.

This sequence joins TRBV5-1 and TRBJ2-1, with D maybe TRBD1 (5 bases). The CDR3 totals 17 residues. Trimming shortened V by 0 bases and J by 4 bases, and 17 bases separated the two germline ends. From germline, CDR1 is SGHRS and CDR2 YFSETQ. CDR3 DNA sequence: TGCGCCAGCAGCTTGGCCCCGTTCCGACAGACTTACAATGAGCAGTTCTTC. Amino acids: CASSLAPFRQTYNEQFF.

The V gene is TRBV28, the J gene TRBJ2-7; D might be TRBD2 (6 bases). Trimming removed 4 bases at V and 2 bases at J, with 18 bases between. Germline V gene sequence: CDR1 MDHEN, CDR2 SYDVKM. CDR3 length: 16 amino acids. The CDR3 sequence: CASSYPSWAGPYEQYF. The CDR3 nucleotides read TGTGCCAGCAGTTACCCCTCCTGGGCGGGACCCTACGAGCAGTACTTC. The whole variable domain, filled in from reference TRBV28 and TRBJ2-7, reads DVKVTQSSRYLVKRTGEKVFLECVQDMDHENMFWYRQDPGLGLRLIYFSYDVKMKEKGDIPEGYSVSREKKERFSLILESASTNQTSMYLCASSYPSWAGPYEQYFGPGTRLTVT.

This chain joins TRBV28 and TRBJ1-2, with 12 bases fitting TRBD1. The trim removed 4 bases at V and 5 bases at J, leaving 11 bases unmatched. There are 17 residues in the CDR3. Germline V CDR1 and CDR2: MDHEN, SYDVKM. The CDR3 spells CASSYNSGQGAGYGYTF. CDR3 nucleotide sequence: TGTGCCAGCAGTTATAACTCGGGACAGGGGGCTGGGTATGGCTACACCTTC.

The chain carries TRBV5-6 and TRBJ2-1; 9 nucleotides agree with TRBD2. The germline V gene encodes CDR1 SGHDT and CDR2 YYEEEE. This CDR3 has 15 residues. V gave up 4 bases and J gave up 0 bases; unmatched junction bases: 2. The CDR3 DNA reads TGTGCCAGCAGCCGACTAGCGGACTCCTACAATGAGCAGTTCTTC. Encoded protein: CASSRLADSYNEQFF.

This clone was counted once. CDR3 sequence (DNA): TGCGCCAGCAGCCAAACAGGGTTGATTGGAGAGACCCAGTACTTC. Its protein product is CASSQTGLIGETQYF. This chain connects TRBV5-1 to TRBJ2-5, with D maybe TRBD1 (6 bases). The CDR3 is 15 amino acids. In germline, CDR1 is SGHRS, CDR2 YFSETQ. The germline V and J ends were trimmed by 4 bases and 4 bases, with 17 bases remaining between them. The full variable domain, its missing parts supplied by reference TRBV5-1 and TRBJ2-5, is KAGVTQTPRYLIKTRGQQVTLSCSPISGHRSVSWYQQTPGQGLQFLFEYFSETQRNKGNFPGRFSGRQFSNSRSEMNVSTLELGDSALYLCASSQTGLIGETQYFGPGTRLLVL.

The CDR3 loop reads CASSPLRDAYEQYF. The CDR3, as DNA: TGTGCCAGCAGCCCCCTCCGGGACGCCTACGAGCAGTACTTC. The V gene is TRBV9, the J gene TRBJ2-7; D possibly uses TRBD1 or TRBD2 (5 bases each). This CDR3 is built from 14 residues. Germline-derived CDR1 and CDR2 are SGDLS and YYNGEE. The V end lost 4 bases, the J end lost 2 bases, and 13 bases lay between the germline ends.

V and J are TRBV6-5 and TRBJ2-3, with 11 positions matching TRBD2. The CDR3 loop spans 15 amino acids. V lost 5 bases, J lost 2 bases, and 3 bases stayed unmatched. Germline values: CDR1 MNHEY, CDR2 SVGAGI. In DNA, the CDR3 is TGTGCCAGCAGTCGTAGCGGGGGGGACACAGATACGCAGTATTTT. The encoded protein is CASSRSGGDTDTQYF.

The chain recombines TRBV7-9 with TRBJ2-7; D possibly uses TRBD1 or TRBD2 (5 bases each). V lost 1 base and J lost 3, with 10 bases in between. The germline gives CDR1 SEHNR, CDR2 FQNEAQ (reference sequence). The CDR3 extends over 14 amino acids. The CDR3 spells CASSLDRTLYEQYF. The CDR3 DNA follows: TGTGCCAGCAGCTTAGACAGGACTCTCTACGAGCAGTACTTC.

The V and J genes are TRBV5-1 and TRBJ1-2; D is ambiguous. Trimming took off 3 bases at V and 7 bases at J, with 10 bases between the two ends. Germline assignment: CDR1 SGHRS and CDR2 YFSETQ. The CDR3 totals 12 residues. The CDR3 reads CASSYSGIGYTF. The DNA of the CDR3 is TGCGCCAGCAGCTACTCAGGTATTGGCTACACCTTC.

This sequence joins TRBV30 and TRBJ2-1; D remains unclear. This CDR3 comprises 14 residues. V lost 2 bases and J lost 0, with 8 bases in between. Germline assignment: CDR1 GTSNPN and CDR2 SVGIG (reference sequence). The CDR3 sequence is CAWSRAISYNEQFF. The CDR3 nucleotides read TGTGCCTGGAGTCGAGCTATCTCCTACAATGAGCAGTTCTTC.

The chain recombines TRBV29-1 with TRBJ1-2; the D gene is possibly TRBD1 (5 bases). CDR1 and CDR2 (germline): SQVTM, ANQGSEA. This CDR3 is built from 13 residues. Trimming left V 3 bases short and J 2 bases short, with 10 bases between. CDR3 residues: CSVDHGGNYGYTF. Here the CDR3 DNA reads TGCAGCGTTGACCACGGGGGGAACTATGGCTACACCTTC.

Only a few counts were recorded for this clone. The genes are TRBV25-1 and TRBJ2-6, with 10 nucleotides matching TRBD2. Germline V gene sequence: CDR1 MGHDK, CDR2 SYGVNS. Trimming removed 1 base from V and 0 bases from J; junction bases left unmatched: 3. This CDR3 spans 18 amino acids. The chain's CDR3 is CASSELAGGLSGANVLTF. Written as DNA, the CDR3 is TGTGCCAGCAGTGAATTAGCGGGAGGACTCTCTGGGGCCAACGTCCTGACTTTC. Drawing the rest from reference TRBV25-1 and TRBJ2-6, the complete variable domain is EADIYQTPRYLVIGTGKKITLECSQTMGHDKMYWYQQDPGMELHLIHYSYGVNSTEKGDLSSESTVSRIRTEHFPLTLESARPSHTSQYLCASSELAGGLSGANVLTFGAGSRLTVL.

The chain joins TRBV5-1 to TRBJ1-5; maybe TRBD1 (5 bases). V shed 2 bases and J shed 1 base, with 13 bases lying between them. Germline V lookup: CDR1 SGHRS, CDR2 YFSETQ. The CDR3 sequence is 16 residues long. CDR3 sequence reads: CASSLGHPGSNQPQHF. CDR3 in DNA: TGCGCCAGCAGCTTAGGACACCCCGGGAGCAATCAGCCCCAGCATTTT. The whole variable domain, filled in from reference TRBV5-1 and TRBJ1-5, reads KAGVTQTPRYLIKTRGQQVTLSCSPISGHRSVSWYQQTPGQGLQFLFEYFSETQRNKGNFPGRFSGRQFSNSRSEMNVSTLELGDSALYLCASSLGHPGSNQPQHFGDGTRLSIL.

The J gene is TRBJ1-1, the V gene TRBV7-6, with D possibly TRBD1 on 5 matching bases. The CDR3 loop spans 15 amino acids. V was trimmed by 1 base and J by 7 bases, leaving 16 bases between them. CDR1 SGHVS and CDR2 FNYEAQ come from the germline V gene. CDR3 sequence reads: CASSLVDGTGVEAFF. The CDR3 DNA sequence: TGTGCCAGCAGCTTAGTCGATGGTACAGGAGTTGAAGCTTTCTTT.